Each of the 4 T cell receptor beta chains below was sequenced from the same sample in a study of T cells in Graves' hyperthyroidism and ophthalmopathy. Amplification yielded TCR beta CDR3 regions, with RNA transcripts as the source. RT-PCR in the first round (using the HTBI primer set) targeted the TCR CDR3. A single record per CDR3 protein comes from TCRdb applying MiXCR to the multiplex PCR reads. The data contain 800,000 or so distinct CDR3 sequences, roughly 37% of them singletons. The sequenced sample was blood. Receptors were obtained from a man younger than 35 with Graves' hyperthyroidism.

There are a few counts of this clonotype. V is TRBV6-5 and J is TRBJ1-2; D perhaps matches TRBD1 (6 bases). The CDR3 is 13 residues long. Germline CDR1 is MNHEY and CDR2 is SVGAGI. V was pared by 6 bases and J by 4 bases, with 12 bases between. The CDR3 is CASRPGTTYGYTF. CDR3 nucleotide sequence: TGTGCCAGCAGGCCCGGGACAACCTATGGCTACACCTTC.

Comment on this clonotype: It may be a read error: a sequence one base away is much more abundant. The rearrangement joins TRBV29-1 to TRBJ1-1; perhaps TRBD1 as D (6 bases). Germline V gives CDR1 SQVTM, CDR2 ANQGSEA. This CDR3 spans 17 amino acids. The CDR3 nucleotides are TGCAGCGTGAGGGGGTGGGGGCGAGAGGTTATGAACACTGAAGCTTCCTTT. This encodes CSVRGWGREVMNTEASF. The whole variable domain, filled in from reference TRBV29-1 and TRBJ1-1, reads SAVISQKPSRDICQRGTSLTIQCQVDSQVTMMFWYRQQPGQSLTLIATANQGSEATYESGFVIDKFPISRPNLTFSTLTVSNMSPEDSSIYLCSVRGWGREVMNTEASFGQGTRLTVV.

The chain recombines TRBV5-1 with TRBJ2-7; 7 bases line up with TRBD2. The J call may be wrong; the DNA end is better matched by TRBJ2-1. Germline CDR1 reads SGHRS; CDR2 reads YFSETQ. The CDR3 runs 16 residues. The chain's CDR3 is CASSFPTGGGDNEQFF. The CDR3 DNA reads TGCGCCAGCAGCTTCCCCACGGGAGGAGGCGACAATGAGCAGTTCTTC.

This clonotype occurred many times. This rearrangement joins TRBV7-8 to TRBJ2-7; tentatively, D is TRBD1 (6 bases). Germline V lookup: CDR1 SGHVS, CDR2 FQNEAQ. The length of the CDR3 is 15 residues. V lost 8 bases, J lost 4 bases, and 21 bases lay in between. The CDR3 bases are TGTGCCAGCTCACCCCGTCGGACAGAACTTTACGAGCAGTACTTC. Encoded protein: CASSPRRTELYEQYF.